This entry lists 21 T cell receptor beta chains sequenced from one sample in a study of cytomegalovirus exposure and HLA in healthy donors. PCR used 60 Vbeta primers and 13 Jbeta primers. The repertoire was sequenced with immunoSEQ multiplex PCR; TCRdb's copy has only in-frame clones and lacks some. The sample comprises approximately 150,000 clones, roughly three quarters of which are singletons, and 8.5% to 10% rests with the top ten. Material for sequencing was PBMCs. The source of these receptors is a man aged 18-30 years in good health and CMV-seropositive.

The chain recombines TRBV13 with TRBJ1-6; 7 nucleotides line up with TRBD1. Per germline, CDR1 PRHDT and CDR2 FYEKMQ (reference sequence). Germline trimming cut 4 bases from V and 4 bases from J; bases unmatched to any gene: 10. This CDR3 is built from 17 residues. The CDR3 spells CASSYRDSALYNSPLHF. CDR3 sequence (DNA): TGTGCCAGCAGCTACCGGGACAGCGCGCTTTATAATTCACCCCTCCACTTT.

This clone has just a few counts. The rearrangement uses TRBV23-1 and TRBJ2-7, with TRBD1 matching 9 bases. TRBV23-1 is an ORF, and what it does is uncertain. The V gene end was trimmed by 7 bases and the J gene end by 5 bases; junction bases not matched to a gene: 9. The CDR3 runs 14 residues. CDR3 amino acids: CASNPPGQGHEQYF. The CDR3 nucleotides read TGCGCCAGCAATCCCCCGGGACAGGGCCACGAGCAGTACTTC.

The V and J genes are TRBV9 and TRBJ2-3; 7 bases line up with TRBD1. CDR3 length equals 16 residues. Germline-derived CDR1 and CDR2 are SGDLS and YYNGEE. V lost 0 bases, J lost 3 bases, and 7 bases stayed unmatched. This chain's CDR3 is CASSVEGASLTDTQYF. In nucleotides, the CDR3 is TGTGCCAGCAGCGTAGAGGGGGCCAGCCTAACAGATACGCAGTATTTT.

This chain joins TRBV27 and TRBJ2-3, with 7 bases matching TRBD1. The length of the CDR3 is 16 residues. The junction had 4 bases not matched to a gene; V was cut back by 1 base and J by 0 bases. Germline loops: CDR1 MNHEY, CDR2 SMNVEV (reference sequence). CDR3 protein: CASSLFPTGSTDTQYF. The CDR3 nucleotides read TGTGCCAGCAGTTTATTTCCGACAGGGAGCACAGATACGCAGTATTTT.

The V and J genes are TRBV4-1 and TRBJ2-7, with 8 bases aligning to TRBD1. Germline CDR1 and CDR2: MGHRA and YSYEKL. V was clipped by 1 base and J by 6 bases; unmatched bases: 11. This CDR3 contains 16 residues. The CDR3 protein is CASSQASDRAKGEQYF. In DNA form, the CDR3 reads TGCGCCAGCAGCCAAGCATCGGACAGGGCGAAAGGCGAGCAGTACTTC.

The CDR3 sequence: CASSPQGARRNTEAFF. CDR3 coding DNA: TGTGCCAGCAGCCCACAGGGGGCCCGAAGGAACACTGAAGCTTTCTTT. J is TRBJ1-1 and V is TRBV7-3, with 9 nucleotides matching TRBD1. This CDR3 has 16 residues. With 5 bases clipped from V and 1 base from J, the junction kept 8 bases outside the gene matches. Per the germline V gene, CDR1 is SGHTA and CDR2 is FQGTGA.

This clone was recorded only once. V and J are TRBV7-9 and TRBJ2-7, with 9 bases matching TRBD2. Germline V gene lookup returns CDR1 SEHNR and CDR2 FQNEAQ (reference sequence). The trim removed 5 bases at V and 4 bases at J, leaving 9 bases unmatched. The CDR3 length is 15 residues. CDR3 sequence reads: CASSIETSGPYEQYF. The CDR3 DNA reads TGTGCCAGCAGCATAGAGACTAGCGGACCGTACGAGCAGTACTTC.

CDR3 protein: CASSYLGGNTEAFF. CDR3 bases: TGTGCCAGCAGTTATCTCGGGGGTAACACTGAAGCTTTCTTT. The rearrangement joins TRBV27 to TRBJ1-1, with a possible D match to TRBD1 (5 bases). The germline gives CDR1 MNHEY, CDR2 SMNVEV (reference sequence). This CDR3 comprises 14 residues. V gave up 4 bases and J gave up 2 bases, with 11 bases separating them.

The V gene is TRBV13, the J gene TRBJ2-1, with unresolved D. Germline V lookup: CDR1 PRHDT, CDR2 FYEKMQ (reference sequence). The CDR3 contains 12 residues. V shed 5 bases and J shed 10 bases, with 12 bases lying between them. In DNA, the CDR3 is TGTGCCAGCAGCCAGGTTGGGTACGAGCAGTTCTTC. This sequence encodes CASSQVGYEQFF.

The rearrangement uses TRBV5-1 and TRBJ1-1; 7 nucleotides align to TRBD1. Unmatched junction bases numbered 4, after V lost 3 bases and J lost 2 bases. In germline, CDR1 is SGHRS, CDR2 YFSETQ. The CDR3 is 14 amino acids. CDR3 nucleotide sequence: TGCGCCAGCAGCTCCTCAGGGGGTAACACTGAAGCTTTCTTT. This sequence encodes CASSSSGGNTEAFF.

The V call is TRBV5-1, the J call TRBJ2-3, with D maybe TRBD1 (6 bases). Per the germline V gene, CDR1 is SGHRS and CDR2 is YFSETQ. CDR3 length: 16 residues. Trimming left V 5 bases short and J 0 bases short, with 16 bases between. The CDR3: CASRTGQSPSTDTQYF. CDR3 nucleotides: TGCGCCAGCAGGACAGGACAGTCCCCTAGCACAGATACGCAGTATTTT. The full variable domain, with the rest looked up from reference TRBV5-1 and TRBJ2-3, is KAGVTQTPRYLIKTRGQQVTLSCSPISGHRSVSWYQQTPGQGLQFLFEYFSETQRNKGNFPGRFSGRQFSNSRSEMNVSTLELGDSALYLCASRTGQSPSTDTQYFGPGTRLTVL.

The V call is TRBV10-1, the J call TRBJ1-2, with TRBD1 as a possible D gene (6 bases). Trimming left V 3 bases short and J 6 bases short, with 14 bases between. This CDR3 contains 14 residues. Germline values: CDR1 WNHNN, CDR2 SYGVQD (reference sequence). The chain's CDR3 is CASSERGALDGYTF. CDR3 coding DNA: TGCGCCAGCAGTGAACGGGGGGCGCTCGATGGCTACACCTTC.

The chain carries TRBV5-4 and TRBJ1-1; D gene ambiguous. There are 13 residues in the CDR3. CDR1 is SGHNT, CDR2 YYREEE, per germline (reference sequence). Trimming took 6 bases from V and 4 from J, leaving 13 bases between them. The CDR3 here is CASKSGRGTEAFF. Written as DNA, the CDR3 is TGTGCCAGCAAGAGCGGACGGGGCACTGAAGCTTTCTTT.

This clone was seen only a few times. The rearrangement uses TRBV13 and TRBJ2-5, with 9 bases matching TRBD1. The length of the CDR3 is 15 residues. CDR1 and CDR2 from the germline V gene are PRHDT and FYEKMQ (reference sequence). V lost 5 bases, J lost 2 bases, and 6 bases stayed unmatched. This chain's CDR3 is CASSLWTGEQETQYF. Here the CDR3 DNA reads TGTGCCAGCAGCCTCTGGACAGGGGAGCAAGAGACCCAGTACTTC.

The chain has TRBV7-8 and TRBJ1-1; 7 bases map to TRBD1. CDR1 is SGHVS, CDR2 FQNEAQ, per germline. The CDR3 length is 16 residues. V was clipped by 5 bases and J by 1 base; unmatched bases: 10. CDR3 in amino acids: CASSLRGGQQNTEAFF. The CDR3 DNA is TGTGCCAGCAGCCTACGAGGGGGACAGCAGAACACTGAAGCTTTCTTT.

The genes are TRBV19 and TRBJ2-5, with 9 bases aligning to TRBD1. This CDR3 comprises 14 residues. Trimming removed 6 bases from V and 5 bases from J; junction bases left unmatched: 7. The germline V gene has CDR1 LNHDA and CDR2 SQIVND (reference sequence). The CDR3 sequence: CASRRTGDMETQYF. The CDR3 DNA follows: TGTGCCAGTAGGCGGACAGGGGATATGGAGACCCAGTACTTC.

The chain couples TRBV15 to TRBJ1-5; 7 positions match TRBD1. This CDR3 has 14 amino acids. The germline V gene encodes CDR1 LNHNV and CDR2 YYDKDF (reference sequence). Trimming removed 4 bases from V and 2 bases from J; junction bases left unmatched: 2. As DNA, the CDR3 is TGTGCCACCAGCATTACAGGGGGCAATCAGCCCCAGCATTTT. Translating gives CATSITGGNQPQHF.

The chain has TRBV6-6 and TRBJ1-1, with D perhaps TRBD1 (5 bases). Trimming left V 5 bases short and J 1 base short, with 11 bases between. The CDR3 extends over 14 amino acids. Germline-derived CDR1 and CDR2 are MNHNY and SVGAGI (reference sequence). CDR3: CASSMGLKNTEAFF. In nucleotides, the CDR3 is TGTGCCAGCAGTATGGGACTGAAGAACACTGAAGCTTTCTTT.

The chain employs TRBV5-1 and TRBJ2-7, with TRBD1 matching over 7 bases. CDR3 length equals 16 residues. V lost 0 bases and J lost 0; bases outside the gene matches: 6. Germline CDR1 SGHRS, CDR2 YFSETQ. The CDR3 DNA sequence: TGCGCCAGCAGCTTGGCTGTCCGGACAGGCTCCTACGAGCAGTACTTC. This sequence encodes CASSLAVRTGSYEQYF.

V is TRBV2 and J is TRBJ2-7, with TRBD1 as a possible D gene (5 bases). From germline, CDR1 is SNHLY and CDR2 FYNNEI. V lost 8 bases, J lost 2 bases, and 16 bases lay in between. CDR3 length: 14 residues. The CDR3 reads CASWNGAGTYEQYF. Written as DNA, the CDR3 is TGTGCCAGCTGGAATGGGGCAGGGACCTACGAGCAGTACTTC.

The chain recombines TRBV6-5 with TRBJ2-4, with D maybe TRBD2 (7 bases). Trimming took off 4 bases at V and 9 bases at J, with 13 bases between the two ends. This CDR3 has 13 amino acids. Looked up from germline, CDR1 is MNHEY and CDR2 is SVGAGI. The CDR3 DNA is TGTGCCAGCAGTTTGAGGGGGGGACTCATTCAGTACTTC. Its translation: CASSLRGGLIQYF.